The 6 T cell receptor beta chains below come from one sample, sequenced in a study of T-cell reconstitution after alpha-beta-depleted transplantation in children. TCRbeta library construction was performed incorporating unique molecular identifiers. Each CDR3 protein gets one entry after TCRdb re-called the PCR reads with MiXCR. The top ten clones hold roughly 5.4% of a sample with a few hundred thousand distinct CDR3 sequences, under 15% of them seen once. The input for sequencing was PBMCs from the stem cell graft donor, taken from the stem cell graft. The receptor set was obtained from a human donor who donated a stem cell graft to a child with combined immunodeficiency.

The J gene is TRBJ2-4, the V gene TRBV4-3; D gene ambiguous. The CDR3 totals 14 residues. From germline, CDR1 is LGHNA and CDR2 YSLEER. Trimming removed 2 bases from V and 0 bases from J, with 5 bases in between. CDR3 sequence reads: CASSQRVAKNIQYF. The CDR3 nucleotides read TGCGCCAGCAGCCAAAGGGTAGCCAAAAACATTCAGTACTTC.

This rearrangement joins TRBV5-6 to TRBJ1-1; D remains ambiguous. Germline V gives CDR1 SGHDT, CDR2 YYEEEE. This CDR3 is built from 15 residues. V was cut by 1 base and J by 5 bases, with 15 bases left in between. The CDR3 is CASSLHWAKLTEAFF. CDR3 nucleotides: TGTGCCAGCAGCTTGCATTGGGCCAAACTTACTGAAGCTTTCTTT.

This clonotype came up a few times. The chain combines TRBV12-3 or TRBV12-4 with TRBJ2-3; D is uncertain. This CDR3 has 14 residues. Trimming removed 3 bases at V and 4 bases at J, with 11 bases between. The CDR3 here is CASSLSLRADTQYF. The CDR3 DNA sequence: TGTGCCAGCAGTTTGTCCCTAAGGGCAGATACGCAGTATTTT.

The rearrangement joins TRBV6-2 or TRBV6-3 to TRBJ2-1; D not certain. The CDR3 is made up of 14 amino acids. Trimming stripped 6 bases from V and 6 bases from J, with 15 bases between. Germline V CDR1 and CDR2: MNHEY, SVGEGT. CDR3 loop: CASSPLHDLNEQFF. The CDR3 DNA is TGTGCCAGCAGCCCCCTACATGATCTCAATGAGCAGTTCTTC.

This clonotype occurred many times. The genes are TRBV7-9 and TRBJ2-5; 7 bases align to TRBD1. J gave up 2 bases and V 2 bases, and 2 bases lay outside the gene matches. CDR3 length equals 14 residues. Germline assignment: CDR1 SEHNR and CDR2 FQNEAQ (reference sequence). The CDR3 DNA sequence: TGTGCCAGCAGCTTACCGGGACAGCAAGAGACCCAGTACTTC. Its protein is CASSLPGQQETQYF.

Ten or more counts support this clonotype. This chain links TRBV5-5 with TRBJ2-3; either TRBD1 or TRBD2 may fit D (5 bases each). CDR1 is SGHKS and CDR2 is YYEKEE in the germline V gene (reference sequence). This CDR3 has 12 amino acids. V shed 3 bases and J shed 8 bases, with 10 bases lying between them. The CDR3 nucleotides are TGTGCCAGCAGCTGGGACCACGCTACGCAGTATTTT. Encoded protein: CASSWDHATQYF.